This T cell receptor beta chain was sequenced in a study of blood T cell repertoires in COVID-19. Overall study: Both acute and convalescent COVID-19 samples were obtained from the United States, Italy and Spain. PBMCs, B-cell-depleted T cells, or T cells provided the cDNA or gDNA that made up the material.

Those enrolled in Seattle joined during active infection and were followed longitudinally afterward. Germline V gene data show CDR1 as GTSNPN and CDR2 as SVGIG (reference sequence). The CDR3 extends over 13 amino acids. V was trimmed by 2 bases and J by 10 bases, leaving 17 bases between them. Original methodology: Estimated nucleated cell counts came from reference gene primer amplification. Assay used: immunoSEQ multiplex PCR; TCRdb lists only in-frame clones, some missing. For V, J and clone size, that table is used; D and trimming come from the DNA. The data contain around 340,000 clones, approximately 86% of them seen just once; the ten biggest clones take up 7.1%. This clone was counted once.

Material for sequencing was peripheral blood. This chain uses TRBV30 with TRBJ1-1, with D perhaps TRBD1 (5 bases). This TCR was recovered from a woman aged 60-70 years with COVID-19, enrolled during active disease. CDR3 nucleotides: TGTGCCTGGAGTAGGGGCAGCCTTGACATAGCTTTCTTT. It specifies CAWSRGSLDIAFF.